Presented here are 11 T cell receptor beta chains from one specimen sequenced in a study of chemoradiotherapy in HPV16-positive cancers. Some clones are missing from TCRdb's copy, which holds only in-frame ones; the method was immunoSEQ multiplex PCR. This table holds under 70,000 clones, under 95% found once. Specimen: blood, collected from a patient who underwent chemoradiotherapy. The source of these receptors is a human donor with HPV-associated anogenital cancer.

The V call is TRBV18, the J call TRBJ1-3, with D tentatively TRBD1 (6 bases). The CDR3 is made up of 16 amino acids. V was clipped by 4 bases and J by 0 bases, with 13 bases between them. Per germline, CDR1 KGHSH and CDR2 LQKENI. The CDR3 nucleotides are TGTGCCAGCTCACACGGACAGATAAGCTCTGGAAACACCATATATTTT. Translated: CASSHGQISSGNTIYF.

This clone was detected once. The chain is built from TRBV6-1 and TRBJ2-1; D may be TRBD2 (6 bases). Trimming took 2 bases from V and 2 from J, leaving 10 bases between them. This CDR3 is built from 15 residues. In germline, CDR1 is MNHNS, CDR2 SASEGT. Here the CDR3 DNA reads TGTGCCAGCAGTGAATTAGCGGAACCCTACAATGAGCAGTTCTTC. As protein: CASSELAEPYNEQFF.

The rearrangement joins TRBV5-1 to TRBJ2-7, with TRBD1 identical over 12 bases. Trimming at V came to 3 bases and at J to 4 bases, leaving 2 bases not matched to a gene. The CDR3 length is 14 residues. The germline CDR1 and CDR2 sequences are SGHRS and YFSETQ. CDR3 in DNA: TGCGCCAGCAGCTGGGGACAGGGGGCGTACGAGCAGTACTTC. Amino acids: CASSWGQGAYEQYF.

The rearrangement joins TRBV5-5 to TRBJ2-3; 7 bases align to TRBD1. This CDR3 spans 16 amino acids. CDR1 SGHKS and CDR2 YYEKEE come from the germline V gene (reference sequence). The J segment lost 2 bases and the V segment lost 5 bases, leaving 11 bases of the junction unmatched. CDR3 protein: CASRPTGQSHTDTQYF. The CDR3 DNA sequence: TGTGCCAGCAGACCTACGGGACAGTCACACACAGATACGCAGTATTTT.

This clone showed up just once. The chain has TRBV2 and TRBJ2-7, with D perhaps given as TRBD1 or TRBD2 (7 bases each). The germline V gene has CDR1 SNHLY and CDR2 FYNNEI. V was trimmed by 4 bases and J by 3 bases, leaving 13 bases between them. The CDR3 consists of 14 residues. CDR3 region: CASSVRGDSYEQYF. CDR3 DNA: TGTGCCAGCAGTGTCCGGGGGGACAGCTACGAGCAGTACTTC.

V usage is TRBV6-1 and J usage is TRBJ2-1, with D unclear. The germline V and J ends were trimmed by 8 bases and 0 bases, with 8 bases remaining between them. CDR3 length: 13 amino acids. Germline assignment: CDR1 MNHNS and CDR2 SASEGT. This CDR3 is CASQRSSYNEQFF. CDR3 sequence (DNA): TGTGCCAGCCAGAGGAGCTCCTACAATGAGCAGTTCTTC.

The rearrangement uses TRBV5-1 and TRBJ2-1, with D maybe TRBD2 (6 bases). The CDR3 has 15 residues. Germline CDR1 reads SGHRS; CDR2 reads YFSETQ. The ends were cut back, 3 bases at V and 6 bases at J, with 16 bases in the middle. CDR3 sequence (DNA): TGCGCCAGCAGCTCTACGGGAGATCCTACCAATGAGCAGTTCTTC. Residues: CASSSTGDPTNEQFF.

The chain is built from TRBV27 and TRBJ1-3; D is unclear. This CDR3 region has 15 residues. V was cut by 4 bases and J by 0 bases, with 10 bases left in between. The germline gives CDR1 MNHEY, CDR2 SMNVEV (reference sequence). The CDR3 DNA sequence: TGTGCCAGCAGTTCTTCCGTATCCTCTGGAAACACCATATATTTT. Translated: CASSSSVSSGNTIYF.

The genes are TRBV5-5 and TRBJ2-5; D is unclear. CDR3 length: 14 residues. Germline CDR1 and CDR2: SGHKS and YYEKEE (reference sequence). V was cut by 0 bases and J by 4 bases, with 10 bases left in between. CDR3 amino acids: CASSLVGWGETQYF. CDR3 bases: TGTGCCAGCAGCTTGGTGGGTTGGGGAGAGACCCAGTACTTC.

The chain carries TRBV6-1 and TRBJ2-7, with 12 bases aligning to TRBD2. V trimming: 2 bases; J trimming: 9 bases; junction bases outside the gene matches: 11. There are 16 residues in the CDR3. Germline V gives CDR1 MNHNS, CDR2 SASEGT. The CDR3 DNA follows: TGTGCCAGCAGTGAACCCGGACTAGCGGGACCCATTGGGCAGTACTTC. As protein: CASSEPGLAGPIGQYF.

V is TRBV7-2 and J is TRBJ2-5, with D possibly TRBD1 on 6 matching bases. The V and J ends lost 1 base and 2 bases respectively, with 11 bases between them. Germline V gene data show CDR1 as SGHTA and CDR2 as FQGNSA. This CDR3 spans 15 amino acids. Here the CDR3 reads CASSLGDIRQETQYF. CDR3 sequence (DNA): TGTGCCAGCAGCTTAGGGGACATTAGACAAGAGACCCAGTACTTC.